The 32 T cell receptor beta chains reported below all come from one sample, sequenced in a study of early T cells in non-severe SARS-CoV-2 infection. TCRdb passed the 5' RACE reads through MiXCR, listing each CDR3 protein once. The sample includes roughly 70,000 distinct CDR3 sequences, 13% of them seen just once. Sequenced: whole blood. Receptors were obtained from an adult who was a healthcare worker with PCR-confirmed SARS-CoV-2 infection or an uninfected control (not recorded which).

This clonotype was observed a few times. The chain is built from TRBV20-1 and TRBJ1-6; maybe TRBD1 (6 bases). The CDR3 totals 15 residues. Germline V lookup: CDR1 DFQATT, CDR2 SNEGSKA (reference sequence). Trimming stripped 0 bases from V and 6 bases from J, with 12 bases between. CDR3 sequence: CSARDPGTFNSPLHF. The CDR3 coding sequence is TGCAGTGCTAGAGATCCCGGGACATTTAATTCACCCCTCCACTTT.

This clonotype showed up just a few times. This sequence joins TRBV19 and TRBJ2-1; no clear D. This CDR3 has 12 amino acids. Germline CDR1 LNHDA, CDR2 SQIVND (reference sequence). V was shortened by 7 bases and J by 4 bases, with 8 bases between the two germline ends. CDR3 sequence reads: CASNSPYNEQFF. The CDR3 nucleotides are TGTGCCAGTAATTCACCTTACAATGAGCAGTTCTTC.

This clonotype has ten or more counts. The chain joins TRBV20-1 to TRBJ1-5, with 9 bases identical to TRBD1. This CDR3 has 16 residues. The V and J ends lost 2 bases and 2 bases, in that order; junction bases with no gene match: 7. Germline V lookup: CDR1 DFQATT, CDR2 SNEGSKA (reference sequence). CDR3 loop: CSARRQGVIGNQPQHF. CDR3 coding DNA: TGCAGTGCTAGACGACAGGGGGTCATTGGCAATCAGCCCCAGCATTTT.

The chain joins TRBV7-2 to TRBJ2-1; 7 positions match TRBD1. This CDR3 contains 14 residues. Unmatched junction bases numbered 0, after V lost 1 base and J lost 3 bases. Germline assignment: CDR1 SGHTA and CDR2 FQGNSA. The CDR3 DNA sequence: TGTGCCAGCAGCTTAGGACAGGGCTACAATGAGCAGTTCTTC. It yields the protein CASSLGQGYNEQFF.

This clonotype was counted only a few times. The genes are TRBV5-6 and TRBJ2-7; D gene ambiguous. The CDR3 covers 14 residues. The germline gives CDR1 SGHDT, CDR2 YYEEEE. V was clipped by 0 bases and J by 1 base, with 8 bases between them. The CDR3 protein is CASSLASRSYEQYF. The CDR3 DNA reads TGTGCCAGCAGCTTGGCATCTAGGTCCTACGAGCAGTACTTC.

This clonotype was recorded at least ten times. The chain's CDR3 is CSVAGGQGNQPQHF. CDR3 sequence (DNA): TGCAGCGTTGCGGGGGGACAGGGCAATCAGCCCCAGCATTTT. The chain combines TRBV29-1 with TRBJ1-5; 8 nucleotides line up with TRBD1. The CDR3 is made up of 14 amino acids. Germline V gene sequence: CDR1 SQVTM, CDR2 ANQGSEA. Trimming removed 4 bases from V and 2 bases from J; junction bases left unmatched: 4.

This clonotype was seen many times. The chain couples TRBV29-1 to TRBJ2-7, with TRBD2 matching over 9 bases. Trimming took 4 bases from V and 2 from J; bases not matched to a gene: 3. Germline V lookup: CDR1 SQVTM, CDR2 ANQGSEA. This CDR3 region has 13 residues. In nucleotides, the CDR3 is TGCAGCGTTGTAAGCGGGGGGACCTACGAGCAGTACTTC. This sequence encodes CSVVSGGTYEQYF.

This clonotype was detected many times. The CDR3 DNA follows: TGCAGCGTTTTCTCAAGCCGGGAGGCTACCTACAATGAGCAGTTCTTC. Its translation: CSVFSSREATYNEQFF. V gene TRBV29-1 combines with J gene TRBJ2-1; TRBD2 matches at 7 bases. Trimming removed 5 bases from V and 2 bases from J; junction bases left unmatched: 12. CDR3 size: 16 residues. In germline, CDR1 is SQVTM, CDR2 ANQGSEA.

This clonotype was counted a few times. The genes are TRBV7-2 and TRBJ2-4; 9 bases map to TRBD1. The CDR3 sequence is 19 residues long. CDR1 and CDR2 from the germline V gene are SGHTA and FQGNSA. The V and J ends lost 5 bases and 0 bases, in that order; junction bases with no gene match: 14. The CDR3 spells CASSTAGTGTHLAKNIQYF. As DNA, the CDR3 is TGTGCCAGCAGCACCGCCGGGACAGGGACCCATCTAGCCAAAAACATTCAGTACTTC. Full variable domain (rest looked up from reference TRBV7-2 and TRBJ2-4): GAGVSQSPSNKVTEKGKDVELRCDPISGHTALYWYRQSLGQGLEFLIYFQGNSAPDKSGLPSDRFSAERTGGSVSTLTIQRTQQEDSAVYLCASSTAGTGTHLAKNIQYFGAGTRLSVL.

Only a few counts were recorded for this clonotype. The V gene is TRBV18, the J gene TRBJ2-1, with 8 bases fitting TRBD2. The V gene's germline CDR1 is KGHSH and CDR2 LQKENI. The CDR3 is 16 amino acids. Germline trimming cut 1 base from V and 7 bases from J; bases unmatched to any gene: 9. CDR3 region: CASSPLPGLEGNEQFF. The CDR3 DNA reads as TGTGCCAGCTCACCACTCCCGGGACTAGAGGGTAATGAGCAGTTCTTC. The full variable domain, completed using reference TRBV18 and TRBJ2-1, is NAGVMQNPRHLVRRRGQEARLRCSPMKGHSHVYWYRQLPEEGLKFMVYLQKENIIDESGMPKERFSAEFPKEGPSILRIQQVVRGDSAAYFCASSPLPGLEGNEQFFGPGTRLTVL.

V gene TRBV29-1 combines with J gene TRBJ2-4, with 11 bases that match TRBD2. This CDR3 comprises 11 residues. CDR1 is SQVTM and CDR2 is ANQGSEA in the germline V gene. V lost 4 bases and J lost 11; bases outside the gene matches: 1. CDR3: CSVGSGRVQYF. The CDR3 DNA reads TGCAGCGTTGGTAGCGGGAGGGTTCAGTACTTC.

A few counts support this clonotype. The chain is built from TRBV28 and TRBJ2-1; D possibly corresponds to TRBD2 (6 bases). The CDR3 covers 15 residues. Germline loops: CDR1 MDHEN, CDR2 SYDVKM. V lost 2 bases and J lost 0, with 8 bases in between. Here the CDR3 reads CASSLPRGSYNEQFF. The CDR3, as DNA: TGTGCCAGCAGTTTACCGCGGGGCTCCTACAATGAGCAGTTCTTC. The whole variable domain, filled in from reference TRBV28 and TRBJ2-1, reads DVKVTQSSRYLVKRTGEKVFLECVQDMDHENMFWYRQDPGLGLRLIYFSYDVKMKEKGDIPEGYSVSREKKERFSLILESASTNQTSMYLCASSLPRGSYNEQFFGPGTRLTVL.

This chain connects TRBV30 to TRBJ1-2; the D gene is possibly TRBD1 (5 bases). Per the germline V gene, CDR1 is GTSNPN and CDR2 is SVGIG (reference sequence). CDR3 length: 14 amino acids. Between the trimmed V and J ends, which lost 5 bases and 4 bases, there was a span of 17 bases. Here the CDR3 DNA reads TGTGCCTGGGGGACCCCCGGGGCACTCTATGGCTACACCTTC. It translates to CAWGTPGALYGYTF.

The chain links TRBV24-1 to TRBJ2-3; 9 bases fit TRBD1. Germline trimming cut 1 base from V and 5 bases from J; bases unmatched to any gene: 6. CDR3 length: 16 residues. The germline V gene encodes CDR1 KGHDR and CDR2 SFDVKD. The CDR3 here is CATSDFRGTGRDTQYF. The CDR3, as DNA: TGTGCCACCAGTGATTTCAGGGGGACAGGGCGAGATACGCAGTATTTT.

This clonotype was detected only a few times. This rearrangement joins TRBV18 to TRBJ2-3; no firm D call. This CDR3 has 14 residues. Trimming cost V 0 bases and J 2 bases, with 6 bases left between them. CDR1 and CDR2 from the germline V gene are KGHSH and LQKENI. The CDR3 DNA reads TGTGCCAGCTCACCACCAAACCCCACAGATACGCAGTATTTT. Amino acid sequence: CASSPPNPTDTQYF. Variable domain in full (rest from reference TRBV18 and TRBJ2-3): NAGVMQNPRHLVRRRGQEARLRCSPMKGHSHVYWYRQLPEEGLKFMVYLQKENIIDESGMPKERFSAEFPKEGPSILRIQQVVRGDSAAYFCASSPPNPTDTQYFGPGTRLTVL.

This clonotype appeared a few times. The rearrangement links TRBV6-2 or TRBV6-3 to TRBJ1-1, with D maybe TRBD1 (6 bases). CDR1 MNHEY and CDR2 SVGEGT come from the germline V gene. The V gene lost 6 bases and the J gene lost 8 bases, with 10 bases spanning the gap. The length of the CDR3 is 11 residues. CDR3 bases: TGTGCCAGCAGGACAACAGGGGAAGCTTTCTTT. Translation: CASRTTGEAFF.

This clonotype showed up just a few times. V is TRBV7-6 and J is TRBJ2-2; D gene unclear. Trimming cost V 5 bases and J 8 bases, with 9 bases left between them. The germline CDR1 and CDR2 sequences are SGHVS and FNYEAQ. The CDR3 loop spans 12 amino acids. CDR3 residues: CASSPPLGELFF. CDR3 sequence (DNA): TGTGCCAGCAGCCCCCCTTTAGGGGAGCTGTTTTTT.

This clonotype was seen only a few times. In nucleotides, the CDR3 is TGTGCCAGCAGTTATTCCGGGGCGGGCACCGGGGAGCTGTTTTTT. Protein sequence: CASSYSGAGTGELFF. The rearrangement uses TRBV6-6 and TRBJ2-2, with D possibly being TRBD1 or TRBD2 (5 bases each). The CDR3 covers 15 residues. V lost 3 bases and J 4 bases, leaving 12 bases between the germline ends. Germline CDR1 is MNHNY and CDR2 is SVGAGI (reference sequence).

This clonotype was seen at least ten times. The CDR3 protein is CASSSGLAGARETQYF. The CDR3 DNA reads TGTGCCAGCAGCTCCGGACTAGCGGGAGCACGAGAGACCCAGTACTTC. J is TRBJ2-5 and V is TRBV7-9; 13 bases are shared with TRBD2. Germline V CDR1 and CDR2: SEHNR, FQNEAQ (reference sequence). V shed 4 bases, J shed 4 bases, and the junction held 6 bases outside the gene matches. This CDR3 comprises 16 residues.

This clonotype was seen more than once but under ten times. The genes are TRBV19 and TRBJ2-4; TRBD2 is a possible D gene (6 bases). Germline V gene sequence: CDR1 LNHDA, CDR2 SQIVND (reference sequence). V was trimmed by 3 bases and J by 7 bases, leaving 10 bases between them. The CDR3 length is 13 residues. For the CDR3, the DNA is TGTGCCAGTAGTATTCAGGGAGGCAACATTCAGTACTTC. It encodes CASSIQGGNIQYF. Filled out from reference TRBV19 and TRBJ2-4, the complete variable domain reads DGGITQSPKYLFRKEGQNVTLSCEQNLNHDAMYWYRQDPGQGLRLIYYSQIVNDFQKGDIAEGYSVSREKKESFPLTVTSAQKNPTAFYLCASSIQGGNIQYFGAGTRLSVL.

The chain couples TRBV7-2 to TRBJ1-2; D not resolved. Trimming pared 6 bases from V and 5 bases from J, leaving 7 bases between. CDR3 length: 11 residues. From germline, CDR1 is SGHTA and CDR2 FQGNSA. CDR3 bases: TGTGCCAGCAGTAGCTTATATGGCTACACCTTC. Protein sequence: CASSSLYGYTF.

This chain links TRBV5-4 with TRBJ2-7, with 9 bases aligning to TRBD1. CDR3 size: 15 residues. Trimming at V came to 1 base and at J to 2 bases, leaving 4 bases not matched to a gene. Germline CDR1 is SGHNT and CDR2 is YYREEE (reference sequence). This CDR3 is CASSLSTGGAYEQYF. Here the CDR3 DNA reads TGTGCCAGCAGCTTGAGTACAGGGGGCGCCTACGAGCAGTACTTC.

The chain recombines TRBV6-2 or TRBV6-3 with TRBJ2-1; 13 bases map to TRBD2. CDR3 length: 17 amino acids. With V trimmed by 7 bases and J by 9 bases, 15 bases remained unmatched. Germline assignment: CDR1 MNHEY and CDR2 SVGEGT. The CDR3 loop reads CASTQLTSGRAGSEQFF. CDR3 in DNA: TGTGCCAGCACCCAACTAACTAGCGGGAGGGCCGGGAGTGAGCAGTTCTTC.

This clonotype was detected many times. This CDR3 reads CASSTGQNRNTQYF. The CDR3 DNA sequence: TGTGCCAGTAGTACCGGACAGAATCGAAATACGCAGTATTTT. The chain joins TRBV19 to TRBJ2-3; TRBD1 might be the D (6 bases). CDR1 LNHDA and CDR2 SQIVND come from the germline V gene (reference sequence). The CDR3 loop spans 14 amino acids. Trimming pared 4 bases from V and 7 bases from J, leaving 15 bases between.

In its sample, this clonotype was seen many times. The V call is TRBV28, the J call TRBJ2-4; 7 nucleotides align to TRBD1. J lost 2 bases, V lost 3 bases, and 13 bases had no gene match. The CDR3 runs 18 residues. Germline-derived CDR1 and CDR2 are MDHEN and SYDVKM. The CDR3 DNA follows: TGTGCCAGCAGTTTTGTGAAGGGGGCGCGAGTAACCAAAAACATTCAGTACTTC. It yields the protein CASSFVKGARVTKNIQYF.

This chain joins TRBV27 and TRBJ2-7; D is possibly TRBD2 (5 bases). This CDR3 is 14 amino acids long. The V and J ends lost 4 bases and 6 bases respectively, with 16 bases between them. Germline lookup yields CDR1 MNHEY and CDR2 SMNVEV (reference sequence). The CDR3 DNA sequence: TGTGCCAGCAGTTCACGAGCGGCAGCCTTCGAGCAGTACTTC. It is translated as CASSSRAAAFEQYF.

This clonotype came up many times. J is TRBJ1-6 and V is TRBV3-1; D remains ambiguous. From germline, CDR1 is LGHDT and CDR2 YNNKEL (reference sequence). Trimming took 1 base from V and 5 from J, leaving 6 bases between them. The CDR3 runs 14 residues. The CDR3 nucleotides are TGTGCCAGCAGCCAAGCGGGTAATAATTCACCCCTCCACTTT. This translates into CASSQAGNNSPLHF.

This clonotype turned up a few times. This chain links TRBV29-1 with TRBJ2-1; D remains unclear. Trimming stripped 7 bases from V and 9 bases from J, with 13 bases between. The germline V gene encodes CDR1 SQVTM and CDR2 ANQGSEA. This CDR3 has 11 amino acids. The CDR3 spells CSGSHMGEQFF. CDR3 in DNA: TGCAGCGGTTCCCACATGGGTGAGCAGTTCTTC.

Ten or more counts support this clonotype. V is TRBV7-8 and J is TRBJ1-1, with unresolved D. The CDR3 extends over 16 amino acids. Germline CDR1 reads SGHVS; CDR2 reads FQNEAQ. V was clipped by 0 bases and J by 7 bases, with 18 bases between them. The chain's CDR3 is CASSLAYPVTHIEAFF. CDR3 sequence (DNA): TGTGCCAGCAGCTTAGCATATCCGGTCACACACATTGAAGCTTTCTTT.

This clonotype was counted at least ten times. This chain connects TRBV9 to TRBJ2-7; 9 bases map to TRBD1. Trimming at V came to 6 bases and at J to 3 bases, leaving 7 bases not matched to a gene. This CDR3 spans 14 amino acids. Germline assignment: CDR1 SGDLS and CDR2 YYNGEE. The CDR3 spells CASTQDRGYYEQYF. For the CDR3, the DNA is TGTGCCAGCACCCAGGACAGGGGCTACTACGAGCAGTACTTC.

This clonotype was seen at least ten times. The chain recombines TRBV11-2 with TRBJ2-7; D remains unclear. The ends were cut back, 6 bases at V and 4 bases at J, with 7 bases in the middle. The CDR3 is 11 residues long. Germline V gives CDR1 SGHAT, CDR2 FQNNGV. The CDR3 nucleotides are TGTGCCAGCAGTTCAGAGTACGAGCAGTACTTC. This codes for CASSSEYEQYF.

The rearrangement joins TRBV11-2 to TRBJ2-7; D possibly uses TRBD1 or TRBD2 (5 bases each). CDR1 is SGHAT, CDR2 FQNNGV, per germline. The CDR3 has 19 residues. Deletions cut 3 bases from V and 3 bases from J, with 27 bases between. For the CDR3, the DNA is TGTGCCAGCAGCTTCATTACGATGTGGGACGGCCCGCCGATCTACGAGCAGTACTTC. Translated, it gives CASSFITMWDGPPIYEQYF.